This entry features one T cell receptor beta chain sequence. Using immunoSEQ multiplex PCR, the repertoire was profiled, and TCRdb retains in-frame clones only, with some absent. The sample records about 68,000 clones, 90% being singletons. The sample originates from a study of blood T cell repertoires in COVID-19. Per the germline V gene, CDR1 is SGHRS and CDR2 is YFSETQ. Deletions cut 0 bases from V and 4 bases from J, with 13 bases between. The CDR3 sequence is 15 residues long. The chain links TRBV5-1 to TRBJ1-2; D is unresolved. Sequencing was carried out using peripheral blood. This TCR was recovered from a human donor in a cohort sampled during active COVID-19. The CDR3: CASSLAPGSGYGYTF. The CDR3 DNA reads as TGCGCCAGCAGCTTGGCTCCAGGATCCGGCTATGGCTACACCTTC.